The rows below give T cell receptor beta chains drawn from one sample of a study of beta chain features in type 1 diabetes. The repertoire was sequenced with immunoSEQ multiplex PCR; TCRdb's copy has only in-frame clones and lacks some. Seen here are 200,000 to 300,000 clones, roughly a tenth observed once, and the top ten hold around 0.017%. The sample taken for sequencing was naive CD4+ T cells from blood. All receptors come from a man in his thirties or forties with type 1 diabetes. The conserved cysteine and the conserved F or W are not part of the CDR3 here. The D gene is left open where the match is weak. Clone size is given for some rows only: seen once, a few or many times, or a class if the clone is expanded.

v_call	d_call	j_call	clone_size	cdr3_aa
TRBV5-1	.	TRBJ1-2	.	ASSLGNTGPYGYT
TRBV6-5	.	TRBJ2-3	few	ASSSTYTQY
TRBV10-3	TRBD2	TRBJ2-2	few	AIRTSGNTGELF
TRBV5-1	TRBD1	TRBJ1-2	.	ASSLGPGDRGYT
TRBV7-2	.	TRBJ2-3	once	ASSLDSKATDTQY
TRBV19	TRBD1	TRBJ2-3	few	ASRTGTVTDTQY
TRBV7-9	.	TRBJ2-5	few	ASSLAAAVQETQY
TRBV7-8	.	TRBJ2-3	.	ASSLMSGAGDTQY
TRBV5-1	.	TRBJ2-1	.	ASSIDRVAYNEQF
TRBV7-9	.	TRBJ2-1	few	ASSHPTVL
TRBV7-9	.	TRBJ2-7	.	ASSPGRGSYEQY
TRBV7-2	.	TRBJ1-5	few	ASSLGPRGGVQPQH
TRBV2	.	TRBJ2-7	few	ASSEGAYEQY
TRBV29-1	.	TRBJ1-1	few	SALDRNTEAF
TRBV30	TRBD1	TRBJ1-1	few	ACQGDRGNTEAF
TRBV7-2	TRBD2	TRBJ2-3	few	ASSLLRGGEDTQY
TRBV15	.	TRBJ2-1	few	ATSRDAGLPGLF
TRBV7-8	TRBD1	TRBJ2-7	few	ASSQRETGVYEQY
TRBV7-2	TRBD2	TRBJ2-7	few	ASRLGLARDEQY
TRBV7-9	.	TRBJ1-6	.	ASSSPGGSINSPLH
TRBV7-2	TRBD1	TRBJ1-4	few	ASSLGTASTNEKLF
TRBV9	.	TRBJ2-1	few	ASSVDYGNEQF
TRBV21-1	.	TRBJ1-1	.	ASSKRMGGRGNTEAF
TRBV11-2	.	TRBJ2-5	few	ASNRRVETQY
TRBV25-1	.	TRBJ1-2	few	ASSVTGYGYT
TRBV18	.	TRBJ2-2	once	ASSPQTTTTGELF
TRBV5-6	TRBD1	TRBJ1-6	few	ASRRTGGYNSPLH
TRBV28	TRBD1	TRBJ1-2	few	ASVTGGAHYGYT
TRBV30	.	TRBJ1-2	.	AWSVLEGYGYT
TRBV30	.	TRBJ2-1	few	AWSARRVSSYNEQF
TRBV7-9	TRBD1	TRBJ2-5	few	ASSPARGRGQQETQY
TRBV11-2	.	TRBJ2-5	few	ASSLRETQY
TRBV28	.	TRBJ2-5	few	ASSRPGGDETQY
TRBV6-5	TRBD1	TRBJ2-7	.	ASSYQGQGYEQY
TRBV7-9	TRBD2	TRBJ2-7	.	ASSLEGEGSYEQY
TRBV7-3	.	TRBJ2-1	.	ASSFGGREQF
TRBV7-2	.	TRBJ2-7	few	ASSLYSSYEQY
TRBV14	.	TRBJ1-1	.	ASSQERNTEAF
TRBV4-1	.	TRBJ2-5	few	ASSQVVVEETQY
TRBV18	.	TRBJ1-2	few	ASSPPGSINYGYT
TRBV29-1	.	TRBJ2-3	few	SVATSGSTDTQY
TRBV18	TRBD2	TRBJ2-3	few	ASSPSGGGTDTQY
TRBV30	.	TRBJ2-6	.	ASQPLGVANVLT
TRBV2	TRBD1	TRBJ2-6	.	ASSKGQGYGANVLT
TRBV27	TRBD2	TRBJ2-1	.	ASRGLAGSSYNEQF
TRBV28	TRBD1	TRBJ1-2	.	ASRQQGADGYT
TRBV7-6	.	TRBJ2-5	few	ASSPSETQY
TRBV5-4	TRBD2	TRBJ2-5	few	ASSLEWGEGTQY
TRBV7-9	.	TRBJ2-5	.	ASSLGGRHQETQY
TRBV6-5	.	TRBJ1-6	few	ASKKAGHNSPLH
TRBV18	TRBD2	TRBJ2-7	.	ASSPPGGAYEQY
TRBV28	.	TRBJ1-1	.	ASYPGARTEAF
TRBV27	TRBD2	TRBJ2-2	few	ASYTLRPGTSGDRELF
TRBV11-2	TRBD1	TRBJ2-6	few	ASSSWTGGSGANVLT
TRBV7-9	.	TRBJ2-5	few	ASSIGGTFQETQY
TRBV5-1	TRBD1	TRBJ2-7	.	ASSSGQGSYEQY
TRBV28	.	TRBJ1-5	few	ASSSTGSNQPQH